The 21 T cell receptor beta chains below were found in one sample sequenced in a study of blood T cell repertoires in COVID-19 (dated by TCRdb to about 2020). Receptor amplification or capture employed the immunoSEQ multiplex PCR assay. The table was pulled from immuneACCESS by TCRdb, which kept in-frame rearrangements only. Such tables lose some clones; where checked, under half of the loss comes from unresolved V genes, and the rest has no known cause. The table for this sample lists about 120,000 clones; 75% to 90% of them were counted only once. Around 30% of the sample comes from the top ten. What was sequenced was peripheral blood. Receptors were obtained from a man between 70 and 80 years old with active or convalescent COVID-19.

The V call is TRBV6-5, the J call TRBJ2-1, with 10 bases matching TRBD1. The CDR3 is 16 amino acids. Trimming removed 2 bases from V and 3 bases from J; junction bases left unmatched: 4. Germline V CDR1 and CDR2: MNHEY, SVGAGI. CDR3 in amino acids: CASSYTRTGGYNEQFF. The CDR3 bases are TGTGCCAGCAGTTACACCAGGACAGGGGGCTACAATGAGCAGTTCTTC.

The rearrangement joins TRBV3-1 (or the pseudogene TRBV3-2) to TRBJ2-1, with 9 bases that match TRBD2. The CDR3 consists of 14 residues. Germline CDR1 is LGHDT and CDR2 is YNNKEL (reference sequence). V trimming: 2 bases; J trimming: 15 bases; junction bases outside the gene matches: 11. CDR3 in DNA: TGTGCCAGCAGCCAAAGTAGCGGGAGTGGTTTGGCGTTCTTC. It translates to CASSQSSGSGLAFF.

The genes are TRBV5-1 and TRBJ2-1, with 7 bases identical to TRBD2. The germline CDR1 and CDR2 sequences are SGHRS and YFSETQ. The CDR3 extends over 16 amino acids. V lost 0 bases to trimming and J lost 2 bases; unmatched junction nucleotides: 5. This chain's CDR3 is CASSLGGTTPYNEQFF. The CDR3 DNA sequence: TGCGCCAGCAGCTTGGGCGGGACTACCCCCTACAATGAGCAGTTCTTC.

The V gene is TRBV28, the J gene TRBJ2-3; TRBD2 aligns across 14 bases. This CDR3 contains 16 residues. J was trimmed by 0 bases and V by 8 bases; bases with no gene match: 4. Looked up from germline, CDR1 is MDHEN and CDR2 is SYDVKM. The CDR3 spells CASGTSGRPSTDTQYF. The CDR3 DNA reads as TGTGCCAGCGGGACTAGCGGGAGACCTAGCACAGATACGCAGTATTTT.

This sequence joins TRBV7-8 and TRBJ1-4; TRBD1 agrees at 8 bases. CDR1 is SGHVS and CDR2 is FQNEAQ in the germline V gene. CDR3 length: 14 amino acids. Unmatched junction bases numbered 0, after V lost 1 base and J lost 5 bases. The CDR3 sequence is CASSLGQGNEKLFF. The DNA of the CDR3 is TGTGCCAGCAGCTTAGGACAGGGGAATGAAAAACTGTTTTTT.

The CDR3 protein is CASSSGTSGRDEQYF. CDR3 nucleotide sequence: TGTGCCAGCAGTTCCGGGACTAGCGGGAGAGACGAGCAGTACTTC. The genes are TRBV6-5 and TRBJ2-7, with 14 bases matching TRBD2. The CDR3 is 15 residues long. Germline values: CDR1 MNHEY, CDR2 SVGAGI. V dropped 4 bases and J dropped 5; count of bases not matched to a gene: 4.

This chain connects TRBV27 to TRBJ1-2, with D perhaps matching TRBD1 (5 bases). CDR3 length: 12 residues. CDR1 is MNHEY and CDR2 is SMNVEV in the germline V gene (reference sequence). The V and J ends lost 5 bases and 7 bases respectively, with 11 bases between them. The DNA for the CDR3 is TGTGCCAGCAGTGCAGGGATCTCTGGCTACACCTTC. Its translation: CASSAGISGYTF.

The rearrangement uses TRBV28 and TRBJ2-7; TRBD1 matches 11 bases. The CDR3 contains 15 residues. The germline V gene encodes CDR1 MDHEN and CDR2 SYDVKM. Trimming at V came to 6 bases and at J to 4 bases, leaving 8 bases not matched to a gene. CDR3 residues: CASSLGQGARYEQYF. The CDR3 DNA reads TGTGCCAGCAGCCTCGGACAGGGGGCGCGGTACGAGCAGTACTTC.

CDR3 sequence: CASSYQRDTEAFF. The CDR3 region has the DNA TGTGCCAGTAGTTACCAGCGGGACACTGAAGCTTTCTTT. V and J are TRBV19 and TRBJ1-1; D call uncertain. Germline V gene data show CDR1 as LNHDA and CDR2 as SQIVND (reference sequence). Trimming took off 5 bases at V and 3 bases at J, with 10 bases between the two ends. The CDR3 totals 13 residues.

This chain uses TRBV19 with TRBJ2-1, with TRBD2 identical over 10 bases. Trimming at V came to 2 bases and at J to 0 bases, leaving 1 base not matched to a gene. The CDR3 spans 16 residues. Germline assignment: CDR1 LNHDA and CDR2 SQIVND (reference sequence). CDR3 sequence: CASSILAGDSYNEQFF. The CDR3 bases are TGTGCCAGTAGTATACTAGCGGGAGACTCCTACAATGAGCAGTTCTTC.

The CDR3 DNA reads TGTGCCAGCAGTTTATTGGGAGGAGATGGGGGTCAGCCCCAGCATTTT. The encoded protein is CASSLLGGDGGQPQHF. The gene calls are TRBV28 and TRBJ1-5; TRBD1 might be the D (5 bases). Germline values: CDR1 MDHEN, CDR2 SYDVKM. This CDR3 contains 16 residues. Between the trimmed V and J ends, which lost 1 base and 6 bases, there was a span of 16 bases.

The chain couples TRBV3-1 (or the pseudogene TRBV3-2) to TRBJ1-5; unclear D gene. Per the germline V gene, CDR1 is LGHDT and CDR2 is YNNKEL (reference sequence). Deletions cut 5 bases from V and 9 bases from J, with 17 bases between. The CDR3 has 14 residues. The CDR3 DNA is TGTGCCAGCAGCGCCCGGCCCTCGGAGGGGCCCCAGCATTTT. Protein product: CASSARPSEGPQHF.

The chain combines TRBV28 with TRBJ2-5; 7 positions match TRBD1. The CDR3 sequence is 13 residues long. Germline CDR1 reads MDHEN; CDR2 reads SYDVKM. The J segment lost 7 bases and the V segment lost 8 bases, leaving 10 bases of the junction unmatched. The CDR3 here is CASGRTGARTQYF. The CDR3 DNA is TGTGCCAGCGGCCGTACAGGGGCGCGGACCCAGTACTTC.

This chain uses TRBV30 with TRBJ2-1; D possibly corresponds to TRBD2 (5 bases). CDR1 and CDR2 (germline): GTSNPN, SVGIG (reference sequence). The V end was cut by 2 bases, the J end by 12 bases, with 14 bases between. The CDR3 length is 12 residues. DNA for the CDR3: TGTGCCTGGAGTCCCATGCTAGCTCTGCAGTTCTTC. This translates into CAWSPMLALQFF. Filled out from reference TRBV30 and TRBJ2-1, the complete variable domain reads SQTIHQWPATLVQPVGSPLSLECTVEGTSNPNLYWYRQAAGRGLQLLFYSVGIGQISSEVPQNLSASRPQDRQFILSSKKLLLSDSGFYLCAWSPMLALQFFGPGTRLTVL.

V gene TRBV27 combines with J gene TRBJ1-1, with unresolved D. Trimming took off 5 bases at V and 1 base at J, with 8 bases between the two ends. The CDR3 contains 13 residues. The V gene's germline CDR1 is MNHEY and CDR2 SMNVEV (reference sequence). CDR3 loop: CASSPNTNTEAFF. The CDR3 DNA follows: TGTGCCAGCAGTCCGAACACGAACACTGAAGCTTTCTTT.

The chain carries TRBV13 and TRBJ2-3, with 10 bases aligning to TRBD2. Germline loops: CDR1 PRHDT, CDR2 FYEKMQ (reference sequence). This CDR3 is 15 amino acids long. Trimming took 0 bases from V and 6 from J; bases not matched to a gene: 3. The CDR3: CASSLGLAGVDTQYF. The CDR3 DNA reads TGTGCCAGCAGCTTAGGCCTAGCGGGAGTTGATACGCAGTATTTT.

The CDR3 DNA is TGCGCAGCAGCCCCAAACTTCTCGGGGGTGCAGTACTTC. Protein product: CAAAPNFSGVQYF. This chain links TRBV4-1 with TRBJ2-7; D perhaps matches TRBD2 (6 bases). In germline, CDR1 is MGHRA, CDR2 YSYEKL. This CDR3 comprises 13 residues.

The rearrangement uses TRBV18 and TRBJ2-2; no clear D gene. This CDR3 is built from 16 residues. The V and J ends lost 0 bases and 1 base respectively, with 9 bases between them. The germline V gene has CDR1 KGHSH and CDR2 LQKENI. CDR3: CASSPPATGNTGELFF. The CDR3 DNA is TGTGCCAGCTCACCACCCGCGACGGGGAACACCGGGGAGCTGTTTTTT.

This sequence joins TRBV5-1 and TRBJ1-4; no firm D call. V was shortened by 2 bases and J by 0 bases, with 8 bases between the two germline ends. CDR1 and CDR2 (germline): SGHRS, YFSETQ. The CDR3 runs to 15 residues. The CDR3 region has the DNA TGCGCCAGCAGCTTTACACCCACAACTAATGAAAAACTGTTTTTT. Protein: CASSFTPTTNEKLFF.

The gene calls are TRBV28 and TRBJ2-7, with 10 positions matching TRBD2. Trimming removed 6 bases from V and 2 bases from J; junction bases left unmatched: 4. This CDR3 comprises 14 residues. The germline CDR1 and CDR2 sequences are MDHEN and SYDVKM. CDR3 coding DNA: TGTGCCAGCAGGGTAGCGGGAGGCCCCTACGAGCAGTACTTC. It is translated as CASRVAGGPYEQYF. The full variable domain, its missing parts supplied by reference TRBV28 and TRBJ2-7, is DVKVTQSSRYLVKRTGEKVFLECVQDMDHENMFWYRQDPGLGLRLIYFSYDVKMKEKGDIPEGYSVSREKKERFSLILESASTNQTSMYLCASRVAGGPYEQYFGPGTRLTVT.

The rearrangement joins TRBV29-1 to TRBJ1-1; D is perhaps TRBD1 (6 bases). The CDR3 loop spans 14 amino acids. Looked up from germline, CDR1 is SQVTM and CDR2 is ANQGSEA. Trimming pared 4 bases from V and 1 base from J, leaving 13 bases between. DNA for the CDR3: TGCAGCGTTGGGGAGGGACACACGAACACTGAAGCTTTCTTT. As protein: CSVGEGHTNTEAFF.